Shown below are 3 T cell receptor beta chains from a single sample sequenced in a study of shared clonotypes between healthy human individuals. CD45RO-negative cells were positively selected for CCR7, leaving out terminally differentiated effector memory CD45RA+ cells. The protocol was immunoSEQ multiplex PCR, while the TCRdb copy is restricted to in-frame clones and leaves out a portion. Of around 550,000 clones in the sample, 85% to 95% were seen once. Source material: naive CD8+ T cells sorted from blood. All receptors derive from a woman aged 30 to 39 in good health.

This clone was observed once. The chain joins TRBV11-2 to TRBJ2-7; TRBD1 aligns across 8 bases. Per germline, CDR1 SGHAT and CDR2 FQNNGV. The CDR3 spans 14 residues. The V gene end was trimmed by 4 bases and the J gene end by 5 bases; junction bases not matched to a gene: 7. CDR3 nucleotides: TGTGCCAGCAGCTCGCGACAGGGGATCGACGAGCAGTACTTC. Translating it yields CASSSRQGIDEQYF.

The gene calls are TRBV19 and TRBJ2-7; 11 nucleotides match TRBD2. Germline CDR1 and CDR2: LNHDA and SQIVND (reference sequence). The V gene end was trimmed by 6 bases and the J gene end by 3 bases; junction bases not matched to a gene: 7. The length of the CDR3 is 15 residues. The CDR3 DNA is TGTGCCAGTAGCCCGGGACTAGCGGCAAACTACGAGCAGTACTTC. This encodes CASSPGLAANYEQYF.

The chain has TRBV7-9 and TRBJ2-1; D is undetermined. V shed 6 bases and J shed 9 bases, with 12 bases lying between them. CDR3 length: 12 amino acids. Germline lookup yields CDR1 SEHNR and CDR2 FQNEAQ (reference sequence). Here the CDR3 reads CASSHTLSEQFF. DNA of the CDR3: TGTGCCAGCAGTCACACTTTATCTGAGCAGTTCTTC.